This T cell receptor (beta chain) was profiled in a study of T-cell memory formation after mild COVID-19 (dated by TCRdb to about 2021). For context, the study as a whole: TCR sequence clusters from the two donors were largely donor specific. In a couple of donors, T-cell clones that expanded and contracted after mild COVID-19 were tracked by sequencing TCRalpha and TCRbeta repertoires over time. Two young, previously healthy adult volunteers made up the cohort, one male and one female. General conclusions and limits of the study: Contracting CD4+ clones were located mainly in the CM and EM memory subsets, whereas CD8+ clones were found to be enriched in EMRA. Some responding clones were found in pre-infection memory, which suggests that pre-existing cross-reactive memory T cells took part in the SARS-CoV-2 response. The study covered only two mild cases, and larger cohorts including severe cases with pre-infection samples were considered necessary. Clones that contracted from day 15 to 85 showed balanced CD4/CD8 phenotypes, whereas a second wave of clones that expanded from day 15 to 37 leaned towards CD4+. SARS-CoV-2 specificity of the second-wave clones peaking on day 37 was not confirmed.

The CDR3 has 14 amino acids, counting the end cysteine and phenylalanine. Left in the record is the CDR3 DNA by itself, 42 bases read in frame from the first base. For CDR1 and CDR2, the germline V gene lists LGHNA and YNFKEQ. At the junction V is shortened by 6 bases and J by 0 bases, with 10 bases in between. The sample holds a few counts of this clonotype. The antigen it recognizes is unknown. Within one base of it there is no much larger clone, and no base qualities were kept. The sample was run on an Illumina NovaSeq 6000. Using 5'RACE with constant-segment primers, TCRalpha and TCRbeta cDNA libraries were constructed, with sample barcodes and unique molecular identifiers added in the process. Trizol reagent was used to extract RNA from every sample. Amplification of the libraries took two PCR steps, and the second step added a second sample barcode plus Illumina TruSeq adapters. Sequencing of libraries was performed on an Illumina NovaSeq with 2 x 150 bp paired-end reads. The published analysis was carried out like this. Demultiplexing of reads and collapsing into UMI-guided consensus sequences were performed with migec v1.2.7. With mixcr v2.1.11, UMI consensuses were aligned to TRA and TRB V and J templates and assembled into clonotypes. Clonotypes were classified as expanded or contracted when called significant by both edgeR and NoisET, with noise models trained on biological replicates. For edgeR calls, the cutoffs were a false discovery rate-adjusted p below 0.01 and a log2 fold-change threshold of 1. As an exploratory analysis of dynamics, max-normalized trajectories of the 1000 most abundant clonotypes were examined by PCA with hierarchical clustering. Separately sequenced CD4+ and CD8+ repertoires were used to assign a CD4 or CD8 phenotype to each responding clone. TCRdb took the public reads, trimmed them with fastp at Q25, ran MiXCR for clone calling and kept in-frame beta chains. Rows merge per CDR3 protein into single entries with the most common DNA and genes. The V and J calls, along with clone size, are taken from TCRdb and not from the paper's own processing. This sample has a few hundred thousand distinct CDR3 sequences in its table, and over 11% of those were observed once. The top ten clonotypes cover over 20% of the sample.

Ficoll-Paque density gradient centrifugation was used to isolate PBMCs. The receptor's source is a man between 18 and 35 years old who had mild COVID-19 (a few samples of this study predate the infection). The sample titles of this study are shuffled in the database, so cell type and time point are left out; the donor was told from shared clones. The rearranged segments are TRBV4-2 and TRBJ2-3; 5 matching bases give a weak D call of TRBD2. The specimen sequenced was PBMCs or a T cell subset sorted from them (not recorded which). In nucleotide form, the sequence is TGTGCCAGCAGACCACTAGTTAGCACAGATACGCAGTATTTT. Translation gives CASRPLVSTDTQYF.